This T cell receptor (beta chain) was retrieved from a study of blood T cell repertoires in COVID-19 (dated by TCRdb to the early 2020s). A note on the overall study: Samples covering the acute and convalescent phases of COVID-19 were provided by collaborators in the United States, Italy and Spain. The prospective study material was composed of cDNA or gDNA derived from T cells, B-cell-depleted T cells, or PBMCs. The dataset comprised deeply sampled blood TCRbeta repertoires from subjects exposed to, actively infected with, or recovered from COVID-19. A freely available public database, intended as a resource for researchers studying the immune response to SARS-CoV-2, is where the repertoires were released. Samples came from the ongoing ImmuneRACE study (first 160 participants) plus 1,254 subjects from 6 global collaborators. A de-identified subject ID, COVID-19 status, age in years and sex were almost always included in the sample metadata. Where available, HLA class I and class II types were obtained from metadata supplied by the sample provider rather than from assay-based typing. Points the paper makes about the study in general: Clinical and demographic metadata were provided uncurated, with the amount varying by source and participant.

As concerns this clone: The clone's antigen remains unknown. Base qualities are not recorded, but no much larger clone differs from it by a single base.

TCRbeta CDR3 regions were amplified from genomic DNA using the immunoSEQ Assay, a bias-controlled multiplex PCR. For the original study's pipeline: Nucleated cell counts per sample were estimated from amplification of reference gene primers within the assay. To quantify the absolute abundance of each unique TCRbeta CDR3 rearrangement, sequence reads were collapsed and filtered. For each sample, productive Simpson clonality was calculated as the square root of Simpson's diversity index over productive rearrangements. The clones in this table, taken by TCRdb from immuneACCESS, are in-frame only. Not every clone is retained; where verified, under half of the shortfall comes from an unresolved V gene, and the cause of the rest is unknown. D and trimming come from the DNA, and the V and J calls and clone size come from that table. Within this sample are about 250,000 clones, with approximately 90% of them counted one time only. Around 15% of the sample belongs to the ten largest clones.

Participants in the prospective study were enrolled through a virtual design, were aged about 18 to 100 years, and lived in fewer than 30 United States geographic areas. Cohort assignment in the prospective study relied on participant-reported clinical history from a screening survey and a study questionnaire. For ImmuneRACE Cohort 3, a participant was defined as recovered based on two consecutive negative NP/OP PCR tests, clearance by a healthcare professional, or resolution of symptoms. In the prospective study, whole blood, serum and a nasopharyngeal or oropharyngeal swab were collected from each participant by mobile phlebotomists. Prospective study participants could optionally give additional blood draws and questionnaires over an approximately 2-month period. Prospective study blood samples were shipped either frozen or at room temperature before DNA extraction. There are 17 amino acids in the CDR3, from cysteine to phenylalanine inclusive. The only DNA kept is the CDR3, 51 bases in frame from the first base. V drops 1 base and J drops 1 base, leaving 14 bases in between. The germline V gene yields KGHSH for CDR1 and LQKENI for CDR2.

What was sequenced was PBMCs or T cells enriched from blood (not recorded which). The origin of this receptor is a young man who had recovered from COVID-19. The chain links TRBV18 with TRBJ1-3; too little of a D gene remains to name it. The DNA reads TGTGCCAGCTCACCACGGGTCGGGGTCGGGTCTGGAAACACCATATATTTT. This codes for CASSPRVGVGSGNTIYF.